Given below is one T cell receptor beta chain in context. This clone was recorded once. The specificity of this receptor is unknown. Within one base of it there is no much larger clone, and no base qualities were kept. The sample belongs to a study of blood T cell repertoires in COVID-19 (dated by TCRdb to the early 2020s). Study-level background: Samples covering the acute and convalescent phases of COVID-19 were provided by collaborators in the United States, Italy and Spain. The material from the prospective study consisted of cDNA or gDNA derived from T cells, B-cell-depleted T cells, or PBMCs. Subjects who had been exposed to COVID-19, were actively infected with it, or had recovered from it provided the deeply sampled blood TCRbeta repertoires that made up the dataset. A freely available public database, intended as a resource for researchers studying the immune response to SARS-CoV-2, is where the repertoires were released. The samples were drawn from the first 160 participants of the ongoing ImmuneRACE study and from some 1,300 subjects provided by 6 global collaborators. The sample metadata nearly always contained a de-identified subject ID, COVID-19 status, age in years and sex. Where available, HLA class I and class II types were obtained from metadata supplied by the sample provider rather than from assay-based typing. Study-wide conclusions, independent of this receptor: The amount of clinical and demographic metadata varied by source and participant and was provided uncurated.

Each collaborating institution followed its own protocols to collect whole blood in K2EDTA tubes. Collaborator samples were shipped for TCRbeta analysis as frozen whole blood, isolated PBMCs, or DNA extracted from either sample type. The immunoSEQ Assay, a bias-controlled multiplex PCR, was used to amplify TCRbeta CDR3 regions from genomic DNA. From the authors' description of their analysis: Within the assay, amplification of reference gene primers was used to estimate how many nucleated cells each sample contained. To quantify the absolute abundance of each unique TCRbeta CDR3 rearrangement, sequence reads were collapsed and filtered. For each sample, productive Simpson clonality was calculated by taking the square root of Simpson's diversity index across productive rearrangements. This immuneACCESS table, as held by TCRdb, lists in-frame sequences with V and J called but not all clones. Of the missing ones, under half trace to an unresolved V gene in checked studies; the others have no known cause. The V and J calls and clone size come from that table; D and trimming were worked out from the DNA. The sample table shows fewer than 200,000 clones, and about 75% are seen once. The top ten constitute 8.6% of the sample.

This sequence originates from a woman aged 50 to 60 with active or convalescent COVID-19. Sequencing was carried out using peripheral blood.

The bases read TGTGCCAGCAGCTTAGCGCTGCCTAGAGGGATCGCCAAAAACATTCAGTACTTC. This sequence encodes CASSLALPRGIAKNIQYF. This chain is built from TRBV7-8 and TRBJ2-4; the best D guess is TRBD2, with 5 bases matching. V is pared back by 0 bases and J by 1 base, with 16 bases lying between the germline termini. The CDR3, from cysteine to phenylalanine, totals 18 residues. The retained sequence is limited to the CDR3, 54 bases, with the frame set at the first base. Per the germline V gene, SGHVS is the CDR1 and FQNEAQ is the CDR2.